The 31 T cell receptor beta chains below were found in one sample sequenced in a study of T-cell memory formation after mild COVID-19. Each CDR3 protein is one row after TCRdb ran MiXCR on the 5' RACE reads. The data hold approximately 400,000 distinct CDR3 sequences, with 15% to 20% observed a single time. Sequencing was carried out using PBMCs or a T cell subset sorted from them (not recorded which). These TCRs come from a man younger than 35 who had mild COVID-19 (a few samples of this study predate the infection). Cell type and time point are not known.

J is TRBJ1-1 and V is TRBV5-5, with TRBD1 matching 8 bases. The CDR3 has 14 residues. Germline V gene sequence: CDR1 SGHKS, CDR2 YYEKEE (reference sequence). The V and J ends lost 3 bases and 6 bases, in that order; junction bases with no gene match: 7. The DNA for the CDR3 is TGTGCCAGCAGCTCGGCGGACAGGGCCCCTGAAGCTTTCTTT. Its translation: CASSSADRAPEAFF.

In this sample, this clonotype turned up a few times. The rearrangement joins TRBV4-3 to TRBJ2-3; TRBD2 aligns across 7 bases. Losses at the gene ends were 4 bases for V and 2 bases for J; bases not matched to a gene: 6. CDR1 is LGHNA and CDR2 is YSLEER in the germline V gene. The CDR3 loop spans 15 amino acids. CDR3 region: CASSLTGTITDTQYF. CDR3 nucleotides: TGCGCCAGCAGCCTAACCGGGACTATCACAGATACGCAGTATTTT.

The chain combines TRBV4-3 with TRBJ2-2; 13 bases agree with TRBD2. The CDR3 consists of 18 residues. V dropped 4 bases and J dropped 2; count of bases not matched to a gene: 7. Per the germline V gene, CDR1 is LGHNA and CDR2 is YSLEER. CDR3 loop: CASSRLAGGRGNTGELFF. The CDR3 DNA reads TGCGCCAGCAGCCGACTAGCGGGGGGCCGTGGAAACACCGGGGAGCTGTTTTTT.

V is TRBV10-3 and J is TRBJ2-3; D is undetermined. The germline V gene encodes CDR1 ENHRY and CDR2 SYGVKD. Trimming stripped 0 bases from V and 2 bases from J, with 9 bases between. This CDR3 is built from 15 residues. The chain's CDR3 is CAISESYSATDTQYF. The CDR3 DNA reads TGTGCCATCAGTGAGTCCTATTCGGCCACAGATACGCAGTATTTT.

This clonotype was observed a handful of times. The rearrangement links TRBV10-3 to TRBJ1-5, with D tentatively TRBD1 (5 bases). The CDR3 loop spans 15 amino acids. The V gene's germline CDR1 is ENHRY and CDR2 SYGVKD. The ends were cut back, 2 bases at V and 12 bases at J, with 20 bases in the middle. This CDR3 reads CAISETNLGARHQHF. DNA of the CDR3: TGTGCCATCAGTGAGACAAACCTAGGGGCCCGCCACCAGCATTTT.

The CDR3 reads CASSEQGGATNEKLFF. The DNA for the CDR3 is TGTGCCAGCAGTGAGCAGGGAGGTGCAACTAATGAAAAACTGTTTTTT. This chain connects TRBV6-1 to TRBJ1-4; weak D call: TRBD1 (5 bases). This CDR3 has 16 residues. V was pared by 3 bases and J by 0 bases, with 11 bases between. Germline V gives CDR1 MNHNS, CDR2 SASEGT.

V is TRBV12-3 or TRBV12-4 and J is TRBJ1-1, with TRBD1 as a possible D gene (6 bases). The CDR3 sequence is 13 residues long. The ends were cut back, 6 bases at V and 5 bases at J, with 13 bases in the middle. The CDR3 DNA follows: TGTGCCAGCAGAGATCAGGGGAGTACTGAAGCTTTCTTT. Its translation: CASRDQGSTEAFF.

This clonotype was seen only once. The chain couples TRBV10-3 to TRBJ2-5; the D is unclear. CDR1 and CDR2 (germline): ENHRY, SYGVKD. CDR3 length equals 16 residues. Trimming stripped 0 bases from V and 1 base from J, with 12 bases between. CDR3 sequence reads: CAISESRGPTQETQYF. The CDR3 coding sequence is TGTGCCATCAGTGAGTCTCGTGGTCCCACCCAAGAGACCCAGTACTTC.

This clonotype was seen a handful of times. The rearrangement uses TRBV7-3 and TRBJ2-1; 13 nucleotides agree with TRBD2. CDR3 size: 15 residues. Unmatched junction bases numbered 5, after V lost 6 bases and J lost 6 bases. Germline V gives CDR1 SGHTA, CDR2 FQGTGA. In DNA, the CDR3 is TGTGCCAGCAGGCGTACTAGCGGGGGGGCCAATGAGCAGTTCTTC. It codes for CASRRTSGGANEQFF.

V and J are TRBV6-5 and TRBJ2-6; no firm D call. The ends were cut back, 6 bases at V and 0 bases at J, with 9 bases in the middle. Germline CDR1 and CDR2: MNHEY and SVGAGI. The CDR3 is 15 residues long. Here the CDR3 reads CASRDGFSGANVLTF. CDR3 coding DNA: TGTGCCAGCAGGGACGGTTTCTCTGGGGCCAACGTCCTGACTTTC.

There are a few counts of this clonotype. V and J are TRBV4-1 and TRBJ1-5, with no clear D. The CDR3 length is 17 residues. Germline-derived CDR1 and CDR2 are MGHRA and YSYEKL. Trimming shortened V by 3 bases and J by 6 bases, and 21 bases separated the two germline ends. The CDR3 coding sequence is TGCGCCAGCAGCCAGGGAGAAGATGGGATCCTGGTTCAGCCCCAGCATTTT. Amino acids: CASSQGEDGILVQPQHF.

This clonotype occurred a few times. This chain links TRBV7-2 with TRBJ2-3, with 12 bases aligning to TRBD2. V lost 5 bases, J lost 2 bases, and 5 bases stayed unmatched. The CDR3 runs to 16 residues. Germline-derived CDR1 and CDR2 are SGHTA and FQGNSA. CDR3 amino acids: CASSPLAGGPTDTQYF. CDR3 DNA sequence: TGTGCCAGCAGCCCCCTAGCGGGGGGGCCCACAGATACGCAGTATTTT.

This clonotype has just a few counts. This chain connects TRBV12-3 or TRBV12-4 to TRBJ2-5; tentatively, D is TRBD1 (6 bases). The germline V and J ends were trimmed by 5 bases and 5 bases, with 12 bases remaining between them. The CDR3 runs to 13 residues. The CDR3 sequence is CASSDRRRETQYF. The CDR3 DNA sequence: TGTGCCAGCAGTGACAGGAGGAGGGAGACCCAGTACTTC.

This clonotype was seen more than once but under ten times. The J gene is TRBJ1-2, the V gene TRBV9; D not resolved. V shed 3 bases and J shed 2 bases, with 11 bases lying between them. There are 14 residues in the CDR3. Germline CDR1 is SGDLS and CDR2 is YYNGEE. CDR3 region: CASSARTVNYGYTF. The CDR3 nucleotides read TGTGCCAGCAGCGCCCGGACGGTCAACTATGGCTACACCTTC.

This clonotype turned up a few times. The chain joins TRBV7-2 to TRBJ2-2, with D possibly being TRBD2 (5 bases). The V end lost 5 bases, the J end lost 6 bases, and 10 bases lay between the germline ends. Germline CDR1 and CDR2: SGHTA and FQGNSA. This CDR3 comprises 13 residues. CDR3 region: CASSPQRSGELFF. The CDR3 nucleotides read TGTGCCAGCAGCCCCCAGCGGTCCGGGGAGCTGTTTTTT.

The sample holds a few counts of this clonotype. The V and J genes are TRBV12-3 or TRBV12-4 and TRBJ2-1, with 15 bases identical to TRBD2. The CDR3 extends over 20 amino acids. With V trimmed by 6 bases and J by 4 bases, 16 bases remained unmatched. Here the CDR3 DNA reads TGTGCCAGCAGACCAGCTACAGGGACTAGCGGGGGGTCCCGGTACAATGAGCAGTTCTTC. Encoded protein: CASRPATGTSGGSRYNEQFF.

The chain uses TRBV7-9 and TRBJ2-2; the D gene is possibly TRBD1 (5 bases). The CDR3 is 15 amino acids. Trimming left V 5 bases short and J 2 bases short, with 12 bases between. CDR1 and CDR2 from the germline V gene are SEHNR and FQNEAQ (reference sequence). The CDR3 region has the DNA TGTGCCAGCAGCGTACAGCAGGGTAACACCGGGGAGCTGTTTTTT. Translating gives CASSVQQGNTGELFF.

The chain recombines TRBV7-2 with TRBJ2-7; D is perhaps TRBD1 (5 bases). CDR3 length: 14 amino acids. The V gene's germline CDR1 is SGHTA and CDR2 FQGNSA. V dropped 4 bases and J dropped 0 bases, with 10 bases sitting between them. The CDR3 DNA sequence: TGTGCCAGCAGCTCGCAGGGCAGCTCCTACGAGCAGTACTTC. Translating gives CASSSQGSSYEQYF.

This clonotype was seen a few times. The chain combines TRBV5-1 with TRBJ2-5; 13 nucleotides agree with TRBD2. CDR1 is SGHRS and CDR2 is YFSETQ in the germline V gene. V lost 2 bases to trimming and J lost 5 bases; unmatched junction nucleotides: 6. The CDR3 sequence is 16 residues long. CDR3 DNA sequence: TGCGCCAGCAGCTTTTTAACTAGCGGGGGGGATGAGACCCAGTACTTC. This gives the protein CASSFLTSGGDETQYF.

This chain's CDR3 is CASRAGAEQFF. The CDR3 nucleotides are TGTGCCAGCAGGGCAGGGGCTGAGCAGTTCTTC. The chain employs TRBV2 and TRBJ2-1; D possibly corresponds to TRBD1 (6 bases). Trimming left V 6 bases short and J 9 bases short, with 9 bases between. CDR3 length: 11 residues. Germline-derived CDR1 and CDR2 are SNHLY and FYNNEI.

This clonotype appeared a few times. The chain has TRBV25-1 and TRBJ1-6; the D gene is possibly TRBD1 (5 bases). V was cut by 6 bases and J by 6 bases, with 12 bases left in between. The CDR3 runs to 14 residues. Germline assignment: CDR1 MGHDK and CDR2 SYGVNS. CDR3 bases: TGTGCCAGCAGCCAGGGCTATCGTAATTCACCCCTCCACTTT. It yields the protein CASSQGYRNSPLHF.

V usage is TRBV10-3 and J usage is TRBJ2-5; unclear D gene. V shed 4 bases and J shed 4 bases, with 10 bases lying between them. The germline V gene has CDR1 ENHRY and CDR2 SYGVKD. The CDR3 covers 13 residues. The CDR3 nucleotides read TGTGCCATCAGTGCCAACTTGGTAGAGACCCAGTACTTC. This translates into CAISANLVETQYF.

In its sample, this clonotype was seen many times. The genes are TRBV20-1 and TRBJ2-3, with D hard to call. Trimming removed 0 bases from V and 1 base from J, with 8 bases in between. This CDR3 has 14 amino acids. Per the germline V gene, CDR1 is DFQATT and CDR2 is SNEGSKA (reference sequence). DNA of the CDR3: TGCAGTGCTAGAGATTCGAGCGGCACAGATACGCAGTATTTT. Translation: CSARDSSGTDTQYF.

This clonotype came up a few times. The V call is TRBV5-1, the J call TRBJ2-2; D is undetermined. The CDR3 consists of 15 residues. Trimming left V 4 bases short and J 0 bases short, with 10 bases between. Germline V gives CDR1 SGHRS, CDR2 YFSETQ. CDR3: CASSTQHSNTGELFF. The CDR3 nucleotides are TGCGCCAGCAGCACCCAACACTCGAACACCGGGGAGCTGTTTTTT.

CDR3 DNA sequence: TGCAGTGCTAGAGATGGTTACACCGGGGAGCTGTTTTTT. It specifies CSARDGYTGELFF. The chain joins TRBV20-1 to TRBJ2-2, with D hard to call. CDR1 and CDR2 from the germline V gene are DFQATT and SNEGSKA (reference sequence). The CDR3 totals 13 residues. Trimming stripped 0 bases from V and 3 bases from J, with 5 bases between.

This clonotype was counted a few times. The chain has TRBV12-3 or TRBV12-4 and TRBJ1-1; D may be TRBD1 (6 bases). With 11 bases removed from V and 0 bases from J, the gap between germline ends came to 19 bases. The CDR3 has 15 amino acids. The CDR3 DNA follows: TGTGCCTACCTGTGGGGGGGGGCCTTGAACACTGAAGCTTTCTTT. Translated, it gives CAYLWGGALNTEAFF.

The chain combines TRBV20-1 with TRBJ2-2; either TRBD1 or TRBD2 may fit D (5 bases each). The CDR3 runs to 14 residues. Deletions cut 8 bases from V and 5 bases from J, with 18 bases between. Germline V gives CDR1 DFQATT, CDR2 SNEGSKA (reference sequence). The CDR3 coding sequence is TGCAGTTCAAGTCCGGGACCCACTACCGGGGAGCTGTTTTTT. Protein sequence: CSSSPGPTTGELFF.

The chain employs TRBV6-2 or TRBV6-3 and TRBJ1-5; D is unresolved. The CDR3 consists of 17 residues. Germline assignment: CDR1 MNHEY and CDR2 SVGEGT. V shed 7 bases and J shed 1 base, with 20 bases lying between them. The CDR3 sequence is CASTPHEGRGSNQPQHF. CDR3 in DNA: TGTGCCAGCACCCCTCATGAGGGCAGAGGAAGCAATCAGCCCCAGCATTTT.

The V and J genes are TRBV7-3 and TRBJ1-3; maybe TRBD1 (6 bases). In germline, CDR1 is SGHTA, CDR2 FQGTGA. Trimming took 5 bases from V and 0 from J, leaving 11 bases between them. The CDR3 is 15 amino acids. The CDR3 DNA sequence: TGTGCCAGCAGCCATTCCAGGGGCTCTGGAAACACCATATATTTT. It codes for CASSHSRGSGNTIYF. The full variable domain, its missing parts supplied by reference TRBV7-3 and TRBJ1-3, is GAGVSQTPSNKVTEKGKYVELRCDPISGHTALYWYRQSLGQGPEFLIYFQGTGAADDSGLPNDRFFAVRPEGSVSTLKIQRTERGDSAVYLCASSHSRGSGNTIYFGEGSWLTVV.

This chain uses TRBV4-1 with TRBJ1-2, with D possibly matching TRBD1 (5 bases). The ends were cut back, 4 bases at V and 4 bases at J, with 13 bases in the middle. Germline CDR1 is MGHRA and CDR2 is YSYEKL. CDR3 length: 14 amino acids. The CDR3: CASSLDTQAYGYTF. The CDR3 region has the DNA TGCGCCAGCAGCCTGGACACACAGGCCTATGGCTACACCTTC.

This clonotype was seen more than once but under ten times. The chain combines TRBV29-1 with TRBJ1-1, with D possibly matching TRBD1 (5 bases). The CDR3 loop spans 14 amino acids. Trimming stripped 1 base from V and 4 bases from J, with 13 bases between. Germline V CDR1 and CDR2: SQVTM, ANQGSEA. CDR3 DNA sequence: TGCAGCGTTGAAGGGTGGGGGGAGTCCACTGAAGCTTTCTTT. Its translation: CSVEGWGESTEAFF.